These 5 T cell receptor beta chains were sequenced from one sample in a study of cytomegalovirus exposure and HLA in healthy donors. The PCR used 60 Vbeta and 13 Jbeta primers. The protocol was immunoSEQ multiplex PCR, while the TCRdb copy is restricted to in-frame clones and leaves out a portion. Of about 160,000 clones in the sample, 60% to 80% were seen once. Sequencing was done on a sample of PBMCs. These receptors came from a man aged 45-65 years in good health and CMV-seropositive.

This clone was recorded once. The chain employs TRBV5-1 and TRBJ2-5, with D possibly TRBD2 on 6 matching bases. The end of the DNA aligns better with TRBJ2-7, so the J call may be wrong. Germline V gives CDR1 SGHRS, CDR2 YFSETQ. The CDR3 is made up of 16 amino acids. CDR3 in DNA: TGCGCCAGCAGCTTAGATCCACTAGCCGGATCGGGCGAGCAGTACTTC. Residues: CASSLDPLAGSGEQYF.

CDR3 coding DNA: TGTGCCAGCAGCGAACCCGGGACTAGCTCCTACAATGAGCAGTTCTTC. This sequence encodes CASSEPGTSSYNEQFF. V gene TRBV7-9 combines with J gene TRBJ2-1; 8 bases are shared with TRBD2. Germline V gene data show CDR1 as SEHNR and CDR2 as FQNEAQ (reference sequence). The CDR3 is 16 residues long. The ends lost 5 bases at V and 0 bases at J; junction bases unmatched: 6.

This clone was observed once. V usage is TRBV27 and J usage is TRBJ2-6, with 7 bases aligning to TRBD1. The CDR3 covers 18 residues. V trimming: 7 bases; J trimming: 2 bases; junction bases outside the gene matches: 14. Looked up from germline, CDR1 is MNHEY and CDR2 is SMNVEV (reference sequence). CDR3 amino acids: CASKTINRGTAGANVLTF. CDR3 sequence (DNA): TGTGCCAGCAAAACTATAAACAGGGGAACAGCTGGGGCCAACGTCCTGACTTTC.

This clone was counted a few times. The chain carries TRBV9 and TRBJ2-7; 7 bases align to TRBD1. The CDR3 contains 16 residues. Germline V CDR1 and CDR2: SGDLS, YYNGEE. The V and J ends lost 2 bases and 0 bases, in that order; junction bases with no gene match: 8. In DNA, the CDR3 is TGTGCCAGCAGCGTCAGCCACCGGGACAGCTCCTACGAGCAGTACTTC. This encodes CASSVSHRDSSYEQYF.

The chain uses TRBV12-5 and TRBJ1-1, with D unresolved. Germline lookup yields CDR1 LGHNT and CDR2 FRNRAP. This CDR3 has 17 residues. V dropped 2 bases and J dropped 0 bases, with 16 bases sitting between them. This CDR3 reads CASGLYPASRMNTEAFF. The CDR3 DNA reads TGTGCTAGTGGTTTGTACCCCGCTTCCAGGATGAACACTGAAGCTTTCTTT. Supplemented by reference TRBV12-5 and TRBJ1-1, the full variable domain reads DARVTQTPRHKVTEMGQEVTMRCQPILGHNTVFWYRQTMMQGLELLAYFRNRAPLDDSGMPKDRFSAEMPDATLATLKIQPSEPRDSAVYFCASGLYPASRMNTEAFFGQGTRLTVV.